This TCR beta chain is drawn from a study of shared clonotypes between healthy human individuals. Some clones are missing from TCRdb's copy, which holds only in-frame ones; the method was immunoSEQ multiplex PCR. The table lists about 2.3 million clones, under 95% of them singletons. The CDR3 sequence is 15 residues long. The germline V gene has CDR1 SEHNR and CDR2 FQNEAQ (reference sequence). The TCR comes from a man aged 18 to 30 in good health. Some clones in this sample may be carry-over from other donors' samples. The specimen was naive CD4+ T cells from PBMCs. The subset denotes: CD45RA+ positively selected. This rearrangement joins TRBV7-9 to TRBJ2-5; D call uncertain. The better agreement between TRBJ2-7 and the DNA end casts doubt on the J call. CDR3 in DNA: TGTGCCAGCAGCTTAGGAGCTAACTCCCCCTACGAGCAGTACTTC. This codes for CASSLGANSPYEQYF.